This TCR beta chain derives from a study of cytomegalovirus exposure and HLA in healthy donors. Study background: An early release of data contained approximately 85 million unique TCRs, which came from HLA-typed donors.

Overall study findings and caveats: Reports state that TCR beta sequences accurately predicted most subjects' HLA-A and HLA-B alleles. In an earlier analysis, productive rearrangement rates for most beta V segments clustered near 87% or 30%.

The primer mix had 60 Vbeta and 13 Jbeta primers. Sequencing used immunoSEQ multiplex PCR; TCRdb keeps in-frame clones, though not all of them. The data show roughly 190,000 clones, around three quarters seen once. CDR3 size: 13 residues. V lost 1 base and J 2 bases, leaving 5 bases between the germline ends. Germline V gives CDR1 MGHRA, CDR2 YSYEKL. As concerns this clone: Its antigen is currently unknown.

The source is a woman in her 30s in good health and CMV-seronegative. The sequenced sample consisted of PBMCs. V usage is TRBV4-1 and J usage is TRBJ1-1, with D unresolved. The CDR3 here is CASSQARNTEAFF. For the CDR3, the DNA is TGCGCCAGCAGCCAAGCCCGTAACACTGAAGCTTTCTTT.